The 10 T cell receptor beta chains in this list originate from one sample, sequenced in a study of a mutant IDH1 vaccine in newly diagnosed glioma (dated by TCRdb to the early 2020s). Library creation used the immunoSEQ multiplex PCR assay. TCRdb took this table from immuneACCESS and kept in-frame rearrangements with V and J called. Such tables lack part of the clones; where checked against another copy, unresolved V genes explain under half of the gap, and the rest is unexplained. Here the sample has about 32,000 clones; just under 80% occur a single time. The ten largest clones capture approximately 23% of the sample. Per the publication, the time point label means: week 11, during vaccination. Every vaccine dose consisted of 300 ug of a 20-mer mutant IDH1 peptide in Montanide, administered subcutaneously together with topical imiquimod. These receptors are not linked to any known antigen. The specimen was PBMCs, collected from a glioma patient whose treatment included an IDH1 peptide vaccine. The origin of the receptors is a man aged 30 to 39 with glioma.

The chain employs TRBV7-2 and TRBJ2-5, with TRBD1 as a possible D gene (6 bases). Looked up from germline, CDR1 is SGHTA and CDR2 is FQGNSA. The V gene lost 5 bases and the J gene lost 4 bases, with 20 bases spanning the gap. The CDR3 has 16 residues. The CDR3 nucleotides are TGTGCCAGCAGCCAAGGTCCAGGGGTCAGGACAGAGACCCAGTACTTC. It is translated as CASSQGPGVRTETQYF.

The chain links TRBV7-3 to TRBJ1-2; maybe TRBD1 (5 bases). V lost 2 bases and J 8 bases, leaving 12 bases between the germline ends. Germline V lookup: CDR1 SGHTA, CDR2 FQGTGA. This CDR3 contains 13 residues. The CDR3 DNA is TGTGCCAGCAGCTTAGTTCAGGGTGCGGGCTACACCTTC. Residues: CASSLVQGAGYTF.

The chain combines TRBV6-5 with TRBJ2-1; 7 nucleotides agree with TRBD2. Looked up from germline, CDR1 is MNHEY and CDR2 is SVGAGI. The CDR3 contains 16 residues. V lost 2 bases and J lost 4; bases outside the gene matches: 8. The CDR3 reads CASSYTGGLAYNEQFF. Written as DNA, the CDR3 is TGTGCCAGCAGTTACACCGGGGGGTTGGCTTACAATGAGCAGTTCTTC.

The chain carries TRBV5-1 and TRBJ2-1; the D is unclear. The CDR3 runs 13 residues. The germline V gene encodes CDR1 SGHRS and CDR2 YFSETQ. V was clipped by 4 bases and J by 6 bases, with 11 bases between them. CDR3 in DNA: TGCGCCAGCAGCCCGGACGGATCCAATGAGCAGTTCTTC. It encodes CASSPDGSNEQFF.

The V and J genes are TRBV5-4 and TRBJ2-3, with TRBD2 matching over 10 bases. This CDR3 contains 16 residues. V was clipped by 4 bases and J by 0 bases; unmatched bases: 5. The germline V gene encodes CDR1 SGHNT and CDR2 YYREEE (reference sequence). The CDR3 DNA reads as TGTGCCAGCAGCCCGGGACTAGCGTTAAGCACAGATACGCAGTATTTT. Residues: CASSPGLALSTDTQYF.

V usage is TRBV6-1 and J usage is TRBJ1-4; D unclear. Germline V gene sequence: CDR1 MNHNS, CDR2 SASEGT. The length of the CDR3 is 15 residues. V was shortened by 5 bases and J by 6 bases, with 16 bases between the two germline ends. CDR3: CASSSPSALDEKLFF. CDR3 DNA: TGTGCCAGCAGTTCCCCGTCAGCTTTGGATGAAAAACTGTTTTTT.

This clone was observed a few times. The CDR3: CASSPIGGREKLFF. The DNA of the CDR3 is TGCGCCAGCAGCCCCATAGGTGGGAGAGAAAAACTGTTTTTT. V and J are TRBV4-1 and TRBJ1-4; D unresolved. V gave up 4 bases and J gave up 8 bases, with 14 bases separating them. In germline, CDR1 is MGHRA, CDR2 YSYEKL. The CDR3 covers 14 residues.

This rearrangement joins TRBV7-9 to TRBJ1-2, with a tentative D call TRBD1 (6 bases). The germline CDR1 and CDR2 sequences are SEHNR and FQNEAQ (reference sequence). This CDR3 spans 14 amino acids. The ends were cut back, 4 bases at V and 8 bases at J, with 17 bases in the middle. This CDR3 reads CASSWLTGFGGYTF. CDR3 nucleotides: TGTGCCAGCAGCTGGCTGACAGGCTTCGGAGGCTACACCTTC.

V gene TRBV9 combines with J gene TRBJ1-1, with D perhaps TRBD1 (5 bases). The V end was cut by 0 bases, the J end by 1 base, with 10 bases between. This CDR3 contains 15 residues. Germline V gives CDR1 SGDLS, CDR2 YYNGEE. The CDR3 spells CASSVEPGRNTEAFF. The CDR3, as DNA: TGTGCCAGCAGCGTAGAGCCAGGGAGGAACACTGAAGCTTTCTTT.

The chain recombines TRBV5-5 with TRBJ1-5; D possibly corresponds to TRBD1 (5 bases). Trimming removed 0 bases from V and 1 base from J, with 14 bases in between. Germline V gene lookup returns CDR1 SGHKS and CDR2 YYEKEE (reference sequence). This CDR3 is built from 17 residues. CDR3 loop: CASSLVPGGRSNQPQHF. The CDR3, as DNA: TGTGCCAGCAGCTTGGTGCCCGGGGGAAGGAGCAATCAGCCCCAGCATTTT.